Listed below are T cell receptor beta chains from one sample, sequenced in a study of T cells in Graves' hyperthyroidism and ophthalmopathy. One entry per CDR3 protein, called by TCRdb with MiXCR from the multiplex PCR reads. The repertoire holds roughly 740,000 distinct CDR3 sequences, with less than 20% as singletons. Sequencing was carried out using blood. The source is a man aged 18 to 29 with Graves' hyperthyroidism. CDR3s include the opening cysteine and the closing phenylalanine or tryptophan. A D gene is named only where the DNA matches it firmly. Clone size is shown for a subset of rows, as once, few, many or a class of expanded clone.

>few|TRBJ1-1|NA|TRBV10-3
TGTGCCATCAGTGAGTCATTATGGAACACTGAAGCTTTCTTT
CAISESLWNTEAFF
>many|TRBJ2-7|NA|TRBV11-3
TGTGCCAGCAGCTTAGGAGCGATTCGGTCCTACGAGCAGTACTTC
CASSLGAIRSYEQYF
>NA|TRBJ2-7|NA|TRBV20-1
TGCAGTGCTTCCCGTCGTCCCAGCTCCTACGAGCAGTACTTC
CSASRRPSSYEQYF
>once|TRBJ2-5|NA|TRBV4-3
TGCGCCAGCAGCCAGAGTAGCCGGGACCCCCGGTACTTC
CASSQSSRDPRYF
>many|TRBJ2-5|NA|TRBV2
TGTGCCAGCAGTGATATTCAGGAGACCCAGTACTTC
CASSDIQETQYF
>many|TRBJ2-1|NA|TRBV18
TGTGCCAGCTCAGGCGTGGGCGATGAGCAGTTCTTC
CASSGVGDEQFF
>NA|TRBJ2-5|TRBD1|TRBV10-1
TGCGCCAGCAGTGACGGGACAGAGCAAGAGACCCAGTACTTC
CASSDGTEQETQYF
>many|TRBJ1-2|NA|TRBV12-3/TRBV12-4
TGTGCCAGCAGCAACTCTGGAACCCCAAACTATGGCTACACCTTC
CASSNSGTPNYGYTF
>few|TRBJ2-7|NA|TRBV6-1
TGTGCCAGCTCGCCTCAGTGGGACTCCAACTCCTACGAGCAGTACTTC
CASSPQWDSNSYEQYF
>few|TRBJ1-2|TRBD1|TRBV12-3/TRBV12-4
TGTGCCAGCAGTCTCCGGGACAGGAAAGCTAACTATGGCTACACCTTC
CASSLRDRKANYGYTF
>few|TRBJ1-1|NA|TRBV12-5
TGTGCTAGTGGTTCTCCCATGAACACTGAAGCTTTCTTT
CASGSPMNTEAFF
>many|TRBJ2-1|NA|TRBV30
TGTGCCTGGAGTCCCTACGGGAGCGAGTACAATGAGCAGTTCTTC
CAWSPYGSEYNEQFF
>NA|TRBJ2-3|TRBD2|TRBV3-1
TGTGCCAGCAGCCCGAGCGGGAGCGGGAGCGCAGATACGCAGTATTTT
CASSPSGSGSADTQYF
>many|TRBJ2-7|TRBD1|TRBV28
TGTGCCAGCAGCCCGACAGGGTCATACTACGAGCAGTACTTC
CASSPTGSYYEQYF
>NA|TRBJ1-2|NA|TRBV7-6
TGTGCCAGCAGCTCTCGACTAAAACAGGGAAGGAACTATGGCTACACCTTC
CASSSRLKQGRNYGYTF
>many|TRBJ2-1|TRBD2|TRBV28
TGTGCCAGCAGTTTCCAGCGGGAGGGCCCTCGTAGTGAGCAGTTCTTC
CASSFQREGPRSEQFF
>NA|TRBJ1-2|TRBD1|TRBV7-9
TGTGCCAGCAGCTCTCCTCGGGACAGGAACTATGGCTACACCTTC
CASSSPRDRNYGYTF
>many|TRBJ2-7|NA|TRBV7-2
TGTGCCAGCAGCTTATCGTACGGGGGCGAGCAGTACTTC
CASSLSYGGEQYF
>many|TRBJ1-1|NA|TRBV9
TGTGCCAGCAGCGCGACCCCTCCGGGGGTGGGGTCGGACACTGAAGCTTTCTTT
CASSATPPGVGSDTEAFF
>few|TRBJ2-5|NA|TRBV29-1
TGCAGCGTTGGTGAGACTAGAGGGGAGACCCAGTACTTC
CSVGETRGETQYF
>NA|TRBJ2-1|NA|TRBV19
TGTGCCAGTAGTGTTATTCACAATGAGCAGTTCTTC
CASSVIHNEQFF
>many|TRBJ2-2|NA|TRBV12-3/TRBV12-4
TGTGCCAGCAGTTCCATGTTGAACAGGGAGTACACCGGGGAGCTGTTTTTT
CASSSMLNREYTGELFF
>few|TRBJ2-4|NA|TRBV12-3/TRBV12-4
TGTGCCAGCAGTTTTGGGGGGGCGACTGACATTCAGTACTTC
CASSFGGATDIQYF
>NA|TRBJ2-6|NA|TRBV10-3
TGTGCCATCAGTGAGGCTGGAACAGGGACCGGGGCCAACGTCCTGACTTTC
CAISEAGTGTGANVLTF
>once|TRBJ2-7|NA|TRBV10-3
TGTGCCATCAGTGAGTCTAGACAACCCCCCGAGCAGTACTTC
CAISESRQPPEQYF
>many|TRBJ2-7|TRBD2|TRBV28
TGTGCCAGCAGTTTATATGGACTAGCGGGAGTCGTCTACGAGCAGTACTTC
CASSLYGLAGVVYEQYF
>many|TRBJ1-1|NA|TRBV3-1
TGTGCCAGCCTTTCAAAAGGGTCTGAAGCTTTCTTT
CASLSKGSEAFF
>few|TRBJ2-7|TRBD2|TRBV20-1
TGCAGTGCTGTATACCCGGGACTAGCGGCGTCCTTGACCTACGAGCAGTACTTC
CSAVYPGLAASLTYEQYF
>NA|TRBJ2-3|NA|TRBV7-3
TGTGCCAGCAGCTTTGGGCACTCTCGGGCAGATACGCAGTATTTT
CASSFGHSRADTQYF
>NA|TRBJ2-3|NA|TRBV7-2
TGTGCCAGCAGCTTTCAGCTAGCCGGCACAGATACGCAGTATTTT
CASSFQLAGTDTQYF
>few|TRBJ2-5|TRBD2|TRBV7-8
TGTGCCAGCAGCTTAGCTAGCGGGAGGCAGGAGACCCAGTACTTC
CASSLASGRQETQYF
>few|TRBJ2-7|NA|TRBV12-5
TGTGCTAGTGGTTTGGTAGACAGACAGCGTATCCAACTTCCCTACGAGCAGTACTTC
CASGLVDRQRIQLPYEQYF
>few|TRBJ2-5|NA|TRBV12-3/TRBV12-4
TGTGCCAGCAGTTGGGATAGGGGGGGCGGATTGGAGACCCAGTACTTC
CASSWDRGGGLETQYF
>NA|TRBJ2-2|NA|TRBV29-1
TGCAGCGTTGTTTCTGCGAACACCGGGGAGCTGTTTTTT
CSVVSANTGELFF
>few|TRBJ2-1|TRBD2|TRBV20-1
TGCAGTGCTCCCCGTGCGGGAGGTGGGGGCGGTGAGCAGTTCTTC
CSAPRAGGGGGEQFF
>many|TRBJ2-2|NA|TRBV2
TGTGCCAGCCTCGGGGCCGAAGGCGGGTCCGGGGAGCTGTTTTTT
CASLGAEGGSGELFF
>NA|TRBJ2-3|TRBD2|TRBV4-3
TGCGCCAGCAGCCCCCGACTAGCGTTGGATACGCAGTATTTT
CASSPRLALDTQYF
>NA|TRBJ2-3|NA|TRBV7-9
TGTGCCAGCAGCATATTCCCCGATACAGATACGCAGTATTTT
CASSIFPDTDTQYF
>many|TRBJ2-3|NA|TRBV7-3
TGTGCCAGCAGCCGCGCAACCACAGATACGCAGTATTTT
CASSRATTDTQYF
>few|TRBJ1-6|TRBD1|TRBV4-1
TGCGCCAGCAGCCCTAGACAGGGATTGAATTCACCCCTCCACTTT
CASSPRQGLNSPLHF
>NA|TRBJ2-6|TRBD2|TRBV19
TGTGCCAGTAGTATTAGCGGGAGGGCCGGGGCCAACGTCCTGACTTTC
CASSISGRAGANVLTF
>many|TRBJ1-1|TRBD1|TRBV3-1
TGTGCCAGCAGCCAGAGGACAGGGTCCACTGAAGCTTTCTTT
CASSQRTGSTEAFF
>NA|TRBJ2-2|NA|TRBV27
TGTGCCAGCGCCCCTGGAGGGCACGGCACCGGGGAGCTGTTTTTT
CASAPGGHGTGELFF
>NA|TRBJ2-1|NA|TRBV5-6
TGTGCCAGCAGCTTTGCGGTAAACATCTACAATGAGCAGTTCTTC
CASSFAVNIYNEQFF
>NA|TRBJ2-1|TRBD2|TRBV14
TGTGCCAGCAGCCACCACCCGGTGGCGGGAGGAATTCCGTTCAATGAGCAGTTCTTC
CASSHHPVAGGIPFNEQFF
>many|TRBJ1-1|NA|TRBV6-1
TGTGCTTCTGGGGCACTGAACACTGAAGCTTTCTTT
CASGALNTEAFF
>many|TRBJ1-2|TRBD1|TRBV20-1
TGCAGTGCTAGGGACAGGGGCCGGGGTTATGGCTACACCTTC
CSARDRGRGYGYTF
>many|TRBJ2-3|TRBD2|TRBV25-1
TGTGCCAGCAGTGAGTGGAGGGCCGTAGCGGGAGGGCCCGCAGATACGCAGTATTTT
CASSEWRAVAGGPADTQYF
>once|TRBJ2-1|TRBD2|TRBV28
TGTGCCAGCAGTTTGCTTGGTAGCGGGAGAGGGAGCTCCTACAATGAGCAGTTCTTC
CASSLLGSGRGSSYNEQFF
>NA|TRBJ2-5|NA|TRBV20-1
TGCAGTGCTCGGAAAAAGGACCAAGAGACCCAGTACTTC
CSARKKDQETQYF
>many|TRBJ2-7|NA|TRBV6-5
TGTGCCAGCAGTTACGGACGGTCGGGCTCCTACGAGCAGTACTTC
CASSYGRSGSYEQYF
>NA|TRBJ2-5|TRBD2|TRBV12-3/TRBV12-4
TGTGCCAGCAGCTTGACTAGCGGGATCGGGGGGACCCAGTACTTC
CASSLTSGIGGTQYF
>NA|TRBJ2-2|NA|TRBV6-1
TGTGCCAGCAAAAACAGGTTCACCGGGGAGCTGTTTTTT
CASKNRFTGELFF
>NA|TRBJ2-3|TRBD2|TRBV5-4
TGTGCCAGCAGTCGGACTAGCGGGAGAGTAGGAGATACGCAGTATTTT
CASSRTSGRVGDTQYF